These 31 T cell receptor beta chains were sequenced from one sample in a study of cytomegalovirus exposure and HLA in healthy donors. TCRdb's copy holds only in-frame clones and misses some; the assay was immunoSEQ multiplex PCR. Of under 200,000 clones in the sample, about 90% are singletons; the top ten hold 3% to 3.5%. Sequencing input: PBMCs. These receptors were taken from a woman aged 18-29 years in good health and CMV-seropositive.

The chain is built from TRBV7-9 and TRBJ2-7; D ambiguous. Per the germline V gene, CDR1 is SEHNR and CDR2 is FQNEAQ (reference sequence). CDR3 length equals 12 residues. Trimming took off 5 bases at V and 4 bases at J, with 9 bases between the two ends. CDR3 DNA sequence: TGTGCCAGCAGCCCCGCCCAGTACGAGCAGTACTTC. This encodes CASSPAQYEQYF.

The chain joins TRBV2 to TRBJ1-4; 10 bases fit TRBD1. Germline V CDR1 and CDR2: SNHLY, FYNNEI. The CDR3 is made up of 17 amino acids. Germline trimming cut 5 bases from V and 0 bases from J; bases unmatched to any gene: 6. CDR3 in amino acids: CASSKGTGAATNEKLFF. The CDR3 DNA is TGTGCCAGCAGTAAGGGGACAGGGGCCGCAACTAATGAAAAACTGTTTTTT.

V usage is TRBV6-6 and J usage is TRBJ1-2; 11 positions agree with TRBD1. This CDR3 spans 14 amino acids. The V and J ends lost 7 bases and 7 bases, in that order; junction bases with no gene match: 8. In germline, CDR1 is MNHNY, CDR2 SVGAGI (reference sequence). Here the CDR3 DNA reads TGTGCCAGCATCAGGGACAGGGGGTTTGGTGGCTACACCTTC. This gives the protein CASIRDRGFGGYTF.

The chain is built from TRBV7-2 and TRBJ2-2; 10 nucleotides agree with TRBD2. From germline, CDR1 is SGHTA and CDR2 FQGNSA. The V gene end was trimmed by 5 bases and the J gene end by 5 bases; junction bases not matched to a gene: 8. The length of the CDR3 is 16 residues. Here the CDR3 reads CASSPAAGGPTGELFF. As DNA, the CDR3 is TGTGCCAGCAGCCCAGCAGCGGGAGGGCCTACCGGGGAGCTGTTTTTT.

The genes are TRBV5-1 and TRBJ1-4; possible D gene TRBD1, 6 bases. Germline assignment: CDR1 SGHRS and CDR2 YFSETQ. The CDR3 has 14 amino acids. V was cut by 4 bases and J by 2 bases, with 9 bases left in between. This CDR3 reads CASSQGLTNEKLFF. The CDR3 nucleotides are TGCGCCAGCAGCCAGGGGTTGACTAATGAAAAACTGTTTTTT.

The rearrangement links TRBV30 to TRBJ1-2, with D maybe TRBD1 (6 bases). The germline gives CDR1 GTSNPN, CDR2 SVGIG (reference sequence). The CDR3 is made up of 13 amino acids. Trimming shortened V by 4 bases and J by 4 bases, and 13 bases separated the two germline ends. This chain's CDR3 is CAWKQGAFYGYTF. The DNA for the CDR3 is TGTGCCTGGAAACAGGGCGCCTTCTATGGCTACACCTTC.

The CDR3 reads CASSDTGRLYEQYF. The CDR3 nucleotides read TGCGCCAGCAGTGATACAGGACGACTCTACGAGCAGTACTTC. The V gene is TRBV10-1, the J gene TRBJ2-7; D might be TRBD1 (5 bases). This CDR3 is 14 amino acids long. Trimming removed 3 bases from V and 3 bases from J, with 12 bases in between. The germline CDR1 and CDR2 sequences are WNHNN and SYGVQD (reference sequence).

This clone came up once. The chain employs TRBV5-4 and TRBJ1-4, with D unresolved. In germline, CDR1 is SGHNT, CDR2 YYREEE (reference sequence). The length of the CDR3 is 12 residues. Trimming removed 0 bases from V and 8 bases from J, with 5 bases in between. The CDR3 reads CASSLGGEKLFF. The CDR3 DNA follows: TGTGCCAGCAGCTTGGGAGGGGAAAAACTGTTTTTT.

As concerns this clone: The sample holds other DNA sequences that translate to the same CDR3. The CDR3 sequence is CASSLALAGGYEQYF. CDR3 DNA: TGTGCCAGCAGCTTAGCGCTAGCGGGGGGGTACGAGCAGTACTTC. J is TRBJ2-7 and V is TRBV7-2; 12 bases align to TRBD2. The CDR3 totals 15 residues. Unmatched junction bases numbered 1, after V lost 0 bases and J lost 4 bases. Germline V gene sequence: CDR1 SGHTA, CDR2 FQGNSA.

This clone has a handful of counts. This sequence joins TRBV27 and TRBJ1-2; D is unresolved. This CDR3 is 14 amino acids long. V dropped 9 bases and J dropped 3 bases, with 17 bases sitting between them. Germline CDR1 is MNHEY and CDR2 is SMNVEV (reference sequence). The CDR3 spells CASAEWARDYGYTF. The CDR3 DNA is TGTGCCAGTGCTGAGTGGGCGAGGGACTATGGCTACACCTTC.

The J gene is TRBJ2-5, the V gene TRBV4-3, with TRBD1 matching 9 bases. This CDR3 spans 13 amino acids. Germline V gene data show CDR1 as LGHNA and CDR2 as YSLEER. Losses at the gene ends were 5 bases for V and 5 bases for J; bases not matched to a gene: 3. CDR3 in amino acids: CASSGDREETQYF. CDR3 in DNA: TGCGCCAGCAGCGGGGACAGGGAGGAGACCCAGTACTTC.

V usage is TRBV7-9 and J usage is TRBJ1-2; TRBD1 matches at 7 bases. This CDR3 region has 14 residues. After removal of 6 bases from V and 4 bases from J, the junction contained 8 bases not matched to a gene. CDR1 and CDR2 from the germline V gene are SEHNR and FQNEAQ (reference sequence). The CDR3 nucleotides read TGTGCCAGCAGTTACCCCGGGACAGCCTATGGCTACACCTTC. Amino acid sequence: CASSYPGTAYGYTF.

As to this clone: An end of the junction does not agree with germline; a read error may underlie this. V gene TRBV7-2 combines with J gene TRBJ1-4; 8 bases agree with TRBD1. Germline CDR1 and CDR2: SGHTA and FQGNSA. The CDR3 extends over 15 amino acids. The CDR3 nucleotides read TGTGCCAGCAGCATAGCACAGGGGGGGGCTGAAAAACTGTTTTTT. This codes for CASSIAQGGAEKLFF.

This rearrangement joins TRBV18 to TRBJ1-3, with D possibly matching TRBD1 (5 bases). CDR1 and CDR2 from the germline V gene are KGHSH and LQKENI. With 3 bases removed from V and 2 bases from J, the gap between germline ends came to 14 bases. The CDR3 length is 16 residues. CDR3 region: CASSPSGRGTGNTIYF. The CDR3 nucleotides are TGTGCCAGCTCACCGTCGGGGAGGGGAACTGGAAACACCATATATTTT.

The chain recombines TRBV4-1 with TRBJ2-5; D possibly corresponds to TRBD1 (6 bases). Germline V gives CDR1 MGHRA, CDR2 YSYEKL. The CDR3 is 18 residues long. V was trimmed by 2 bases and J by 5 bases, leaving 24 bases between them. CDR3 in amino acids: CASSQLNLLPGASETQYF. In nucleotides, the CDR3 is TGCGCCAGCAGCCAATTAAACCTACTCCCAGGGGCTAGCGAGACCCAGTACTTC.

This clone has a handful of counts. The chain uses TRBV18 and TRBJ1-2; D not resolved. From germline, CDR1 is KGHSH and CDR2 LQKENI. With 4 bases removed from V and 7 bases from J, the gap between germline ends came to 10 bases. The CDR3 spans 12 residues. CDR3 region: CASSRPSGGYTF. The CDR3 nucleotides are TGTGCCAGCTCACGTCCATCAGGTGGCTACACCTTC.

This chain links TRBV18 with TRBJ2-1; 12 bases align to TRBD2. V shed 6 bases and J 6 bases; nucleotides not matched to a gene: 6. Germline V gene lookup returns CDR1 KGHSH and CDR2 LQKENI. The CDR3 extends over 15 amino acids. CDR3 nucleotides: TGTGCCAGCTCCCCTAGCGGGGGGGCGTTCAATGAGCAGTTCTTC. Amino acid sequence: CASSPSGGAFNEQFF.

This clone was observed a single time. This sequence joins TRBV18 and TRBJ2-1, with a weak D call TRBD1 (5 bases). CDR1 KGHSH and CDR2 LQKENI come from the germline V gene. V was shortened by 3 bases and J by 5 bases, with 11 bases between the two germline ends. The CDR3 runs 14 residues. The CDR3, as DNA: TGTGCCAGCTCACCCCAGGGTGGACACAATGAGCAGTTCTTC. Its protein is CASSPQGGHNEQFF.

For the CDR3, the DNA is TGTGCCAGCCAGAGCAGGGGCGGGGGCTGGGGCTCTGGGGCCAACGTCCTGACTTTC. Protein: CASQSRGGGWGSGANVLTF. The chain carries TRBV2 and TRBJ2-6; possibly TRBD2 for D (7 bases). Trimming removed 8 bases at V and 0 bases at J, with 23 bases between. Germline V gene lookup returns CDR1 SNHLY and CDR2 FYNNEI. This CDR3 contains 19 residues.

The genes are TRBV5-5 and TRBJ2-7; 10 positions match TRBD1. The V gene end was trimmed by 5 bases and the J gene end by 3 bases; junction bases not matched to a gene: 5. This CDR3 spans 14 amino acids. CDR1 is SGHKS, CDR2 YYEKEE, per germline (reference sequence). The CDR3 sequence: CASRSGQGDYEQYF. CDR3 coding DNA: TGTGCCAGCAGGTCCGGACAGGGGGACTACGAGCAGTACTTC.

The chain links TRBV10-1 to TRBJ1-1; TRBD1 agrees at 7 bases. Germline trimming cut 2 bases from V and 0 bases from J; bases unmatched to any gene: 9. Germline CDR1 and CDR2: WNHNN and SYGVQD (reference sequence). The CDR3 spans 17 residues. The CDR3 nucleotides are TGCGCCAGCAGTGAGAACAGGGTCAGGGGGATGAACACTGAAGCTTTCTTT. Translated: CASSENRVRGMNTEAFF.

The chain couples TRBV19 to TRBJ1-1, with 9 bases aligning to TRBD1. Germline V gives CDR1 LNHDA, CDR2 SQIVND (reference sequence). CDR3 length equals 16 residues. The ends lost 4 bases at V and 1 base at J; junction bases unmatched: 7. CDR3 bases: TGTGCCAGTAGTACAAACAGGGGGCGCAGGAACACTGAAGCTTTCTTT. It translates to CASSTNRGRRNTEAFF.

The J gene is TRBJ2-3, the V gene TRBV5-1; a possible D gene is TRBD2 (6 bases). Trimming removed 0 bases from V and 5 bases from J, with 16 bases in between. This CDR3 is built from 16 residues. From germline, CDR1 is SGHRS and CDR2 YFSETQ. The CDR3: CASSLGSSAAGDTQYF. CDR3 coding DNA: TGCGCCAGCAGCTTGGGGTCTAGCGCTGCGGGAGATACGCAGTATTTT.

This clone turned up a few times. J is TRBJ1-1 and V is TRBV28, with TRBD1 identical over 7 bases. CDR1 is MDHEN and CDR2 is SYDVKM in the germline V gene. The ends lost 5 bases at V and 10 bases at J; junction bases unmatched: 10. The CDR3 contains 13 residues. CDR3 protein: CASSVGQLNPAFF. CDR3 nucleotide sequence: TGTGCCAGCAGTGTGGGACAGCTTAACCCAGCTTTCTTT.

The J gene is TRBJ1-2, the V gene TRBV19, with TRBD1 identical over 8 bases. Germline V CDR1 and CDR2: LNHDA, SQIVND (reference sequence). With 6 bases clipped from V and 2 bases from J, the junction kept 11 bases outside the gene matches. CDR3 length equals 16 residues. CDR3 sequence: CASRLSLGQANYGYTF. The CDR3 DNA is TGTGCCAGTAGACTCTCGTTGGGACAGGCCAACTATGGCTACACCTTC.

The genes are TRBV18 and TRBJ2-1; 9 bases are shared with TRBD2. The CDR3 is 17 amino acids. Germline V lookup: CDR1 KGHSH, CDR2 LQKENI. V was clipped by 3 bases and J by 6 bases; unmatched bases: 12. DNA for the CDR3: TGTGCCAGCTCACCCCTCAGCAGTGCGGGAGGGGGCAATGAGCAGTTCTTC. Translation: CASSPLSSAGGGNEQFF. The full variable domain, completed using reference TRBV18 and TRBJ2-1, is NAGVMQNPRHLVRRRGQEARLRCSPMKGHSHVYWYRQLPEEGLKFMVYLQKENIIDESGMPKERFSAEFPKEGPSILRIQQVVRGDSAAYFCASSPLSSAGGGNEQFFGPGTRLTVL.

This chain connects TRBV27 to TRBJ1-2, with D possibly being TRBD1 (6 bases). Trimming left V 10 bases short and J 0 bases short, with 21 bases between. The CDR3 runs to 16 residues. CDR1 is MNHEY and CDR2 is SMNVEV in the germline V gene (reference sequence). This CDR3 is CATTLHGGRANYGYTF. CDR3 nucleotide sequence: TGTGCCACCACACTTCACGGGGGGCGAGCTAACTATGGCTACACCTTC.

This sequence joins TRBV6-4 and TRBJ2-3; 11 positions agree with TRBD2. In germline, CDR1 is MRHNA, CDR2 SNTAGT. V shed 6 bases and J 1 base; nucleotides not matched to a gene: 3. The length of the CDR3 is 15 residues. Written as DNA, the CDR3 is TGTGCCAGCAGCGCGACTAGCGGGGGCACAGATACGCAGTATTTT. It is translated as CASSATSGGTDTQYF.

The genes are TRBV4-1 and TRBJ2-7; D not certain. The CDR3 extends over 15 amino acids. The ends were cut back, 5 bases at V and 3 bases at J, with 17 bases in the middle. CDR1 is MGHRA and CDR2 is YSYEKL in the germline V gene. The CDR3 nucleotides read TGCGCCAGCAGCTCATCGACACTCCTGGACTACGAGCAGTACTTC. The encoded protein is CASSSSTLLDYEQYF.

This clone showed up just once. This rearrangement joins TRBV7-9 to TRBJ2-7; TRBD2 agrees at 7 bases. Per the germline V gene, CDR1 is SEHNR and CDR2 is FQNEAQ (reference sequence). The V and J ends lost 4 bases and 0 bases, in that order; junction bases with no gene match: 18. CDR3 size: 19 residues. The CDR3, as DNA: TGTGCCAGCAGCTCCTTCGGGGAGGGAGGAGCCTCAAGCTCCTACGAGCAGTACTTC. It is translated as CASSSFGEGGASSSYEQYF.

The chain is built from TRBV10-1 and TRBJ2-2; no definite D call. Trimming stripped 2 bases from V and 0 bases from J, with 10 bases between. The CDR3 is made up of 16 amino acids. Germline lookup yields CDR1 WNHNN and CDR2 SYGVQD (reference sequence). CDR3 sequence: CASSELGVANTGELFF. For the CDR3, the DNA is TGCGCCAGCAGTGAGCTAGGTGTGGCGAACACCGGGGAGCTGTTTTTT.